Below, one TCR beta chain is given with its context. The antigen is undetermined. The authors spiked synthetic TCR analog templates into each PCR. Measured with immunoSEQ multiplex PCR; TCRdb has only the in-frame clones, and not every one. The sample yields around 30,000 clones, around 75% seen once. These data are taken from a study of PD-L1 blockade in urothelial cancer. For the study at large: Study patients had been treated with 0 to 3 previous chemotherapy regimens. Blood-derived samples held a median around 140,000 T cells. Study findings and constraints: Those with durable benefit had larger increases in tumor-associated blood clones at 3 weeks.

Germline assignment: CDR1 MNHNY and CDR2 SVGAGI (reference sequence). Trimming cost V 2 bases and J 2 bases, with 10 bases left between them. There are 15 residues in the CDR3. V usage is TRBV6-6 and J usage is TRBJ1-5, with D perhaps matching TRBD1 (5 bases). This TCR was recovered from a man in his fifties or sixties with urothelial cancer. This material consisted of PBMCs, taken around atezolizumab (anti-PD-L1) treatment. The CDR3 spells CASSYGGAGNQPQHF. The CDR3, as DNA: TGTGCCAGCAGTTACGGTGGGGCTGGCAATCAGCCCCAGCATTTT.